The present TCR beta chain was sequenced within a study of blood T cell repertoires in COVID-19. Whole-study context: Collection of acute and convalescent COVID-19 samples took place in the United States, Italy and Spain.

Individuals drawn from 20 to 30 US areas were roughly 18 to 89 years old. What the recovered Cohort 3 donors had was two negative PCRs, clearance, or symptom resolution. The protocol was immunoSEQ multiplex PCR, while the TCRdb copy is restricted to in-frame clones and leaves out a portion. Of approximately 230,000 clones in the sample, approximately 90% were seen once. This clone was recorded many times. The V end was cut by 6 bases, the J end by 4 bases, with 18 bases between. This CDR3 contains 15 residues. Germline loops: CDR1 MDHEN, CDR2 SYDVKM. The rearrangement joins TRBV28 to TRBJ1-1; possibly TRBD1 for D (6 bases). The sequence came from a woman aged 25 to 39 who had recovered from COVID-19. The sequencing input was PBMCs or T cells enriched from blood (not recorded which). Here the CDR3 DNA reads TGTGCCAGCAGCGGCCTACAGGGTGGGGGCACTGAAGCTTTCTTT. This codes for CASSGLQGGGTEAFF.